This T cell receptor (beta chain) emerged from a study of OX40 agonist ivuxolimab in advanced cancers. Study-level background: Allowance was made for prior anti-PD-1, anti-PD-L1 or anti-CTLA-4 therapy, and 40% to 45% had some.

A few counts support this clone. CDR1 is GTSNPN, CDR2 SVGIG, per germline (reference sequence). The CDR3 contains 16 residues. The V end was cut by 3 bases, the J end by 1 base, with 15 bases between. Only in-frame clones appear in the TCRdb table, and some are missing; sequencing was by immunoSEQ multiplex PCR. The table includes around 72,000 clones, around 88% detected once. Autoimmune disease history or systemic immunosuppression meant exclusion. The input for sequencing was CD4+ or CD8+ T cells sorted from blood, taken in a trial of the OX40 agonist ivuxolimab. The clonotype originates from an adult with an advanced solid tumor such as melanoma, head and neck, liver or kidney cancer. The genes are TRBV30 and TRBJ2-2, with D possibly matching TRBD2 (6 bases). CDR3 coding DNA: TGTGCCTGGAGACGATGGGGGGAAAAGAACACCGGGGAGCTGTTTTTT. Its translation: CAWRRWGEKNTGELFF.